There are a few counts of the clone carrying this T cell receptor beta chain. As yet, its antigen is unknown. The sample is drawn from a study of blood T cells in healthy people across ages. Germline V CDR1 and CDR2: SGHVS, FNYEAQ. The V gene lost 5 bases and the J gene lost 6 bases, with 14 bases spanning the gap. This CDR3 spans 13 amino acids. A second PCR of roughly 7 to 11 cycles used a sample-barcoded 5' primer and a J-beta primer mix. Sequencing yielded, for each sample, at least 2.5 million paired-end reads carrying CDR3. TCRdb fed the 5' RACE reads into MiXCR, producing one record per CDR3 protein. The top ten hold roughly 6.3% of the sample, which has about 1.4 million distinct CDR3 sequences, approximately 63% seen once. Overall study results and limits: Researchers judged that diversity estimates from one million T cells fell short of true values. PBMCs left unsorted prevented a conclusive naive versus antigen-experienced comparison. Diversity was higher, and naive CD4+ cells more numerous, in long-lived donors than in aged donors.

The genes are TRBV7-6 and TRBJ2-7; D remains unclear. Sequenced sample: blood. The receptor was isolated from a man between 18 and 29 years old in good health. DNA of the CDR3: TGTGCCAGCAGCCCCATCTCAGGTCGCGAGCAGTACTTC. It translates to CASSPISGREQYF.